These 22 T cell receptor beta chains came from one sample sequenced in a study of OX40 agonist ivuxolimab in advanced cancers. TCRdb's table, derived via immunoSEQ multiplex PCR, lists solely in-frame clones and lacks some. The sample contains just under 75,000 clones, roughly 92% of which appear only once. Sequenced here: CD4+ or CD8+ T cells sorted from blood, sampled in a trial of the OX40 agonist ivuxolimab. Receptor source: an adult with an advanced solid tumor such as melanoma, head and neck, liver or kidney cancer.

This clone has just one count. One end of the junction fails to match germline, which may point to a read error. The V and J genes are TRBV5-4 and TRBJ2-5; a possible D gene is TRBD1 (6 bases). Germline CDR1 is SGHNT and CDR2 is YYREEE (reference sequence). The CDR3 is 15 residues long. CDR3 amino acids: CASSLEPRGGSGWDF. CDR3 DNA sequence: TGTGCCAGCAGCTTGGAACCCCGAGGGGGAAGCGGTTGGGACTTC.

The V call is TRBV5-4, the J call TRBJ2-3, with TRBD2 matching over 8 bases. The CDR3 consists of 16 residues. The V gene's germline CDR1 is SGHNT and CDR2 YYREEE (reference sequence). V lost 4 bases to trimming and J lost 0 bases; unmatched junction nucleotides: 7. CDR3 in DNA: TGTGCCAGCAGCCCAAGCGGGAGAGGGAGCACAGATACGCAGTATTTT. It specifies CASSPSGRGSTDTQYF.

The chain links TRBV6-1 to TRBJ1-1; D call uncertain. In germline, CDR1 is MNHNS, CDR2 SASEGT. The length of the CDR3 is 14 residues. Trimming pared 5 bases from V and 2 bases from J, leaving 12 bases between. CDR3 in DNA: TGTGCCAGCAGTCCCTCGGACCCTAACACTGAAGCTTTCTTT. Its protein product is CASSPSDPNTEAFF.

This clone was counted once. This chain links TRBV5-4 with TRBJ1-4; 10 bases match TRBD1. V trimming: 1 base; J trimming: 2 bases; junction bases outside the gene matches: 8. The CDR3 covers 18 residues. Germline assignment: CDR1 SGHNT and CDR2 YYREEE (reference sequence). CDR3 in DNA: TGTGCCAGCAGCTTGTTTCGGACAGGGGGAGGGACTAATGAAAAACTGTTTTTT. Amino acid sequence: CASSLFRTGGGTNEKLFF.

This chain connects TRBV2 to TRBJ2-1, with D unclear. The CDR3 sequence is 14 residues long. Trimming pared 1 base from V and 1 base from J, leaving 5 bases between. Per the germline V gene, CDR1 is SNHLY and CDR2 is FYNNEI. This chain's CDR3 is CASSEVVSYNEQFF. The DNA of the CDR3 is TGTGCCAGCAGTGAAGTCGTTTCCTACAATGAGCAGTTCTTC. Combining the CDR3 with reference TRBV2 and TRBJ2-1 gives the whole variable domain EPEVTQTPSHQVTQMGQEVILRCVPISNHLYFYWYRQILGQKVEFLVSFYNNEISEKSEIFDDQFSVERPDGSNFTLKIRSTKLEDSAMYFCASSEVVSYNEQFFGPGTRLTVL.

The V call is TRBV6-5, the J call TRBJ2-1; a weak D match, TRBD2 (5 bases). CDR3 length: 15 amino acids. CDR1 is MNHEY, CDR2 SVGAGI, per germline. V lost 0 bases, J lost 2 bases, and 8 bases lay in between. CDR3 nucleotides: TGTGCCAGCAGTTACTCCGGGAACGCCTACAATGAGCAGTTCTTC. Protein sequence: CASSYSGNAYNEQFF.

The chain joins TRBV10-2 to TRBJ2-5, with a weak D call TRBD2 (5 bases). Per germline, CDR1 WSHSY and CDR2 SAAADI. Trimming cost V 6 bases and J 2 bases, with 19 bases left between them. There are 16 residues in the CDR3. The CDR3, as DNA: TGCGCCAGCAGGAAGGGAGCAGGCGTGGGACAAGAGACCCAGTACTTC. Its translation is CASRKGAGVGQETQYF.

This clone was seen a few times. The chain links TRBV7-2 to TRBJ1-2; 8 nucleotides agree with TRBD1. Per the germline V gene, CDR1 is SGHTA and CDR2 is FQGNSA. The ends lost 3 bases at V and 1 base at J; junction bases unmatched: 4. The CDR3 is 15 amino acids. CDR3 region: CASSFSGQVNYGYTF. The CDR3 coding sequence is TGTGCCAGCAGCTTTTCGGGACAGGTTAACTATGGCTACACCTTC.

The V call is TRBV14, the J call TRBJ1-3; 8 bases are a match to TRBD1. The CDR3 is 14 amino acids. The germline CDR1 and CDR2 sequences are SGHDN and FVKESK. The J segment lost 4 bases and the V segment lost 6 bases, leaving 5 bases of the junction unmatched. The DNA of the CDR3 is TGTGCCAGCAGACGGACAGGGTACGGAAACACCATATATTTT. As protein: CASRRTGYGNTIYF.

V usage is TRBV27 and J usage is TRBJ2-7; no clear D gene. Germline CDR1 MNHEY, CDR2 SMNVEV (reference sequence). V was pared by 4 bases and J by 3 bases, with 10 bases between. This CDR3 is built from 13 residues. The CDR3 sequence: CASSSRNLYEQYF. For the CDR3, the DNA is TGTGCCAGCAGTTCCAGAAACCTCTACGAGCAGTACTTC.

The V call is TRBV18, the J call TRBJ2-3; D might be TRBD2 (7 bases). The germline CDR1 and CDR2 sequences are KGHSH and LQKENI. The CDR3 spans 19 residues. Trimming shortened V by 3 bases and J by 3 bases, and 25 bases separated the two germline ends. CDR3 sequence reads: CASSPPGAGGSRGTDTQYF. DNA for the CDR3: TGTGCCAGCTCACCCCCGGGGGCAGGCGGGAGCAGAGGGACAGATACGCAGTATTTT.

CDR3 bases: TGTGCCAGCCAAACAGGGATCCAAGAGACCCAGTACTTC. This encodes CASQTGIQETQYF. The V and J genes are TRBV25-1 and TRBJ2-5; a possible D gene is TRBD1 (6 bases). The germline gives CDR1 MGHDK, CDR2 SYGVNS. V lost 8 bases and J 1 base, leaving 11 bases between the germline ends. This CDR3 has 13 residues.

The rearrangement uses TRBV27 and TRBJ1-3, with a weak D call TRBD1 (5 bases). Deletions cut 2 bases from V and 3 bases from J, with 11 bases between. Germline V gives CDR1 MNHEY, CDR2 SMNVEV (reference sequence). This CDR3 contains 15 residues. The CDR3 loop reads CASSLNRGFGNTIYF. DNA of the CDR3: TGTGCCAGCAGTTTAAATCGGGGCTTTGGAAACACCATATATTTT.

The rearrangement links TRBV6-1 to TRBJ2-1; the match to TRBD2 covers 9 bases. Germline V gives CDR1 MNHNS, CDR2 SASEGT. The CDR3 is 15 residues long. The V gene end was trimmed by 7 bases and the J gene end by 6 bases; junction bases not matched to a gene: 10. The CDR3 DNA is TGTGCCAGCAACGCAAATAGCGGGAGAGGCAATGAGCAGTTCTTC. It translates to CASNANSGRGNEQFF.

This chain joins TRBV7-2 and TRBJ2-3; D is uncertain. Trimming shortened V by 1 base and J by 6 bases, and 8 bases separated the two germline ends. This CDR3 comprises 13 residues. Germline V gene data show CDR1 as SGHTA and CDR2 as FQGNSA. In nucleotides, the CDR3 is TGTGCCAGCAGCTTAGTTGGTGGGGATACGCAGTATTTT. Translating it yields CASSLVGGDTQYF.

The V call is TRBV5-6, the J call TRBJ1-2; no clear D. The CDR3 is 15 residues long. In germline, CDR1 is SGHDT, CDR2 YYEEEE. Between the trimmed V and J ends, which lost 0 bases and 4 bases, there was a span of 13 bases. CDR3 residues: CASSLASVLPYGYTF. As DNA, the CDR3 is TGTGCCAGCAGCTTGGCCTCGGTACTCCCCTATGGCTACACCTTC.

The chain recombines TRBV2 with TRBJ2-2; possibly TRBD1 for D (7 bases). The V end lost 5 bases, the J end lost 0 bases, and 13 bases lay between the germline ends. Per germline, CDR1 SNHLY and CDR2 FYNNEI. The CDR3 spans 16 residues. Here the CDR3 reads CASSPQGGANTGELFF. In DNA, the CDR3 is TGTGCCAGCAGTCCCCAGGGGGGCGCGAACACCGGGGAGCTGTTTTTT.

This chain connects TRBV18 to TRBJ2-1; D is uncertain. This CDR3 contains 12 residues. Germline CDR1 and CDR2: KGHSH and LQKENI. V lost 3 bases, J lost 5 bases, and 5 bases lay in between. In nucleotides, the CDR3 is TGTGCCAGCTCACCGGTTGACAATGAGCAGTTCTTC. Its protein is CASSPVDNEQFF.

The gene calls are TRBV11-2 and TRBJ1-1; D is undetermined. CDR1 and CDR2 (germline): SGHAT, FQNNGV. V lost 1 base to trimming and J lost 0 bases, with 9 bases between them. The CDR3 length is 15 residues. CDR3 bases: TGTGCCAGCAGCTTAGGGCCGAGTATGAACACTGAAGCTTTCTTT. Its translation is CASSLGPSMNTEAFF.

This clone was seen just once. The rearrangement joins TRBV11-2 to TRBJ2-2; D might be TRBD1 (6 bases). CDR1 is SGHAT, CDR2 FQNNGV, per germline. Trimming stripped 5 bases from V and 5 bases from J, with 9 bases between. The CDR3 is 13 residues long. The CDR3 nucleotides read TGTGCCAGCAGCCAACAGGGAACCGGGGAGCTGTTTTTT. Translating gives CASSQQGTGELFF.

The chain is built from TRBV2 and TRBJ2-7, with D possibly matching TRBD2 (5 bases). This CDR3 spans 13 amino acids. The V and J ends lost 5 bases and 2 bases respectively, with 10 bases between them. The germline V gene encodes CDR1 SNHLY and CDR2 FYNNEI. The CDR3 DNA reads TGTGCCAGCAGTCGGCTCGGGACCTACGAGCAGTACTTC. This gives the protein CASSRLGTYEQYF. The variable domain in full, with the rest retrieved from reference TRBV2 and TRBJ2-7, is EPEVTQTPSHQVTQMGQEVILRCVPISNHLYFYWYRQILGQKVEFLVSFYNNEISEKSEIFDDQFSVERPDGSNFTLKIRSTKLEDSAMYFCASSRLGTYEQYFGPGTRLTVT.

This chain joins TRBV5-1 and TRBJ1-1; 9 positions match TRBD1. J lost 7 bases, V lost 0 bases, and 1 base had no gene match. This CDR3 has 13 amino acids. Germline CDR1 and CDR2: SGHRS and YFSETQ. The CDR3 bases are TGCGCCAGCAGCTTGGGACAGGGGGGTGAAGCTTTCTTT. Translating gives CASSLGQGGEAFF.